The clone carrying this T cell receptor (beta chain) was recorded many times. What it recognizes is unknown. CDR3 length equals 9 residues. Germline V lookup: CDR1 SQVTM, CDR2 ANQGSEA. The V end lost 4 bases, the J end lost 5 bases, and 2 bases lay between the germline ends. The data were taken from a study of T-cell reconstitution after alpha-beta-depleted transplantation in children. Study-wide results and caveats: About two months after transplant, alpha-beta T cells reportedly came from several hundred expanded graft clones. It was newly produced T cells that mostly accounted for T-cell counts and diversity one year after transplant. Certain patients had high TCRbeta diversity at day 60, and it came from recipient T cells and thymic progenitors that survived.

Unique molecular identifiers were incorporated into the prepared TCRbeta library. TCRdb independently ran MiXCR on the PCR reads; one entry per CDR3 protein. The repertoire holds about 300,000 distinct CDR3 sequences, with around a tenth as singletons. The chain uses TRBV29-1 and TRBJ2-5; no firm D call. The TCR sequence derives from a boy under two years old with acute myeloid leukemia, due to receive a stem cell transplant. Sequences were derived from PBMCs, sampled before TCRalphabeta/CD19-depleted stem cell transplant. The CDR3 sequence is CSVAETQYF. The CDR3 nucleotides are TGCAGCGTTGCCGAGACCCAGTACTTC.